This T cell receptor beta chain was identified during a study of vaccination effects on CD4 cells after COVID-19. Broader study findings: The study found marked clonal contraction of infection- and vaccine-induced clones late after vaccination. In vaccinees who were healthy, merely 1 out of 255 vaccine-induced clones cross-reacted with common cold coronaviruses. Limitations: small convalescent group and missing early post-infection timepoints.

This CDR3 is 14 amino acids long. CDR1 is GTSNPN and CDR2 is SVGIG in the germline V gene (reference sequence). V lost 0 bases to trimming and J lost 6 bases, with 14 bases between them. Before any sequencing was done, the ViraFEST assay used viral peptide pools to expand antigen-specific CD4+ T cells. Following 10 days of culture, CD4+ T cells were isolated. Recipients of the vaccine had no prior SARS-CoV-2 infection and negative nucleocapsid antibodies. Clones were sequenced by immunoSEQ multiplex PCR, and TCRdb holds only the in-frame ones, with some missing. The data hold fewer than 30,000 clones, with about 80% observed a single time. Regarding this clone: Its antigen is not identified.

The source is a human donor who received a COVID-19 vaccine. This rearrangement joins TRBV30 to TRBJ1-2; weak D call: TRBD1 (6 bases). Sequencing used CD4+ T cells from PBMCs cultured with SARS-CoV-2 spike peptides, obtained before COVID-19 vaccination. CDR3 nucleotide sequence: TGTGCCTGGAGTGTATTTCTGGGGGGCCATGGCTACACCTTC. Translation gives CAWSVFLGGHGYTF.